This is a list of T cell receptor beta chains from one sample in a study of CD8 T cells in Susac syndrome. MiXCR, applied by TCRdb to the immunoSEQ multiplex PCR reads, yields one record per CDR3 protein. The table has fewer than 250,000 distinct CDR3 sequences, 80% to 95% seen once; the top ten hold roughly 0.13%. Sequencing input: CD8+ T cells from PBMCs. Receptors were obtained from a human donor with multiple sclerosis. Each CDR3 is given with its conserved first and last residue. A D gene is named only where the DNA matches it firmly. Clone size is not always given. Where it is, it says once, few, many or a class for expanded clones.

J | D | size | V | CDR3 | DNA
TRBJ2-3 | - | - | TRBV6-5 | CASRAGLLTDTQYF | TGTGCCAGCAGGGCGGGGCTTCTAACAGATACGCAGTATTTT
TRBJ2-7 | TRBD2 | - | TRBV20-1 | CSARRGLAPYEQYF | TGCAGTGCTAGAAGGGGACTAGCCCCCTACGAGCAGTACTTC
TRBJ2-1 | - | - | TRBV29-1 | CSVELGNTYNEQFF | TGCAGCGTTGAGTTAGGGAACACCTACAATGAGCAGTTCTTC
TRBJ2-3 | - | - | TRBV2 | CASSEWQGTSTDTQYF | TGTGCCAGCAGTGAATGGCAGGGTACTAGCACAGATACGCAGTATTTT
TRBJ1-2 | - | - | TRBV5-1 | CASSLDRVGGYTF | TGCGCCAGCAGCTTGGACAGGGTGGGCGGCTACACCTTC
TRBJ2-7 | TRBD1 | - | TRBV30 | CAIRDRDSYEQYF | TGTGCCATCCGGGACAGGGACTCCTACGAGCAGTACTTC
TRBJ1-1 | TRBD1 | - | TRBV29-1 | CSVGDSGGPEAFF | TGCAGCGTTGGGGACAGTGGGGGTCCTGAAGCTTTCTTT
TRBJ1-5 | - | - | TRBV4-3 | CASSQRAFGNQPQHF | TGCGCCAGCAGCCAACGGGCCTTTGGCAATCAGCCCCAGCATTTT
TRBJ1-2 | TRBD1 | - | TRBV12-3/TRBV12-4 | CASSFGQGNGYTF | TGTGCCAGCAGTTTTGGACAGGGAAATGGCTACACCTTC
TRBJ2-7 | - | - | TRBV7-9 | CASSATDYEQYF | TGTGCCAGCAGCGCGACCGACTACGAGCAGTACTTC
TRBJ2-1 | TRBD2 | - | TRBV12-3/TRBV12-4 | CASSSGSGGPYNEQFF | TGTGCCAGCAGTTCAGGTAGCGGGGGTCCCTACAATGAGCAGTTCTTC
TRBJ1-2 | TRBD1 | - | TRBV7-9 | CASSRGQSTGFKSGYTF | TGTGCCAGCAGCAGGGGACAGTCTACCGGGTTTAAGAGTGGCTACACCTTC
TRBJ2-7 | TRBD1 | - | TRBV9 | CASKIGRGRDEQYF | TGTGCCAGCAAGATTGGCAGGGGGCGGGACGAGCAGTACTTC
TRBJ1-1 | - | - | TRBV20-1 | CSAFPRGTEAFF | TGCAGTGCCTTTCCAAGGGGGACTGAAGCTTTCTTT
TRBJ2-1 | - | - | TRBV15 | CATSTRGDGNEQFF | TGTGCCACCAGCACCCGAGGGGATGGGAATGAGCAGTTCTTC
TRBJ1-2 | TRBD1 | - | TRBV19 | CASSPTGALGYTF | TGTGCCAGTAGCCCGACAGGGGCCCTCGGCTACACCTTC
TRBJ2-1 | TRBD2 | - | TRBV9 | CASSPMAGLGYNEQFF | TGTGCCAGCAGCCCAATGGCAGGACTAGGATACAATGAGCAGTTCTTC
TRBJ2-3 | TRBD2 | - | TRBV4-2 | CASSQDLWRGVGADTQYF | TGTGCCAGCAGCCAAGATCTCTGGCGGGGGGTAGGGGCAGATACGCAGTATTTT
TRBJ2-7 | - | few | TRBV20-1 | CSARLADYEQYF | TGCAGTGCTAGACTAGCCGACTACGAGCAGTACTTC
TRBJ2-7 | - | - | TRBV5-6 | CASSLEGHLYEQYF | TGTGCCAGCAGCTTGGAGGGACACCTCTACGAGCAGTACTTC
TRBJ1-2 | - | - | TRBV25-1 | CASPYKVGYTF | TGTGCCAGTCCCTATAAGGTTGGCTACACCTTC
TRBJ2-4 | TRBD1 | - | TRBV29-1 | CSVPGQGENIQYF | TGCAGCGTCCCGGGACAGGGAGAAAACATTCAGTACTTC